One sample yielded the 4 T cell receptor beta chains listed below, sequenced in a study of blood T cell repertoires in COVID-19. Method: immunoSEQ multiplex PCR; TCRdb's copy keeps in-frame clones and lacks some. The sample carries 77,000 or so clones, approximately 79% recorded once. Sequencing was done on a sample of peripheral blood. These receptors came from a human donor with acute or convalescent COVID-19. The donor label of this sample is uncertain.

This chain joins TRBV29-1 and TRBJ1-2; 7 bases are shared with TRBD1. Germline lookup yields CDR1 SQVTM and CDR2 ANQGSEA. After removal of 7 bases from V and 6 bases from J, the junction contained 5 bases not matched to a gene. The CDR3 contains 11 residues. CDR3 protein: CSGRQGDGYTF. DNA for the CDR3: TGCAGCGGGCGGCAGGGGGATGGCTACACCTTC. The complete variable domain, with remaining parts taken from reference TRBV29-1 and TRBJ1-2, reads SAVISQKPSRDICQRGTSLTIQCQVDSQVTMMFWYRQQPGQSLTLIATANQGSEATYESGFVIDKFPISRPNLTFSTLTVSNMSPEDSSIYLCSGRQGDGYTFGSGTRLTVV.

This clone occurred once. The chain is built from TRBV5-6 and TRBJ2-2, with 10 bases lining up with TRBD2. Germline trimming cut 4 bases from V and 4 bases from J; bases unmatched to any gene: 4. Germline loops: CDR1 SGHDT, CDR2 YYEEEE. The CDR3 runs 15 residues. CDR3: CASSPLAGATGELFF. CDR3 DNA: TGTGCCAGCAGCCCCCTAGCGGGGGCCACCGGGGAGCTGTTTTTT. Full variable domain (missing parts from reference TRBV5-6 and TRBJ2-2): DAGVTQSPTHLIKTRGQQVTLRCSPKSGHDTVSWYQQALGQGPQFIFQYYEEEERQRGNFPDRFSGHQFPNYSSELNVNALLLGDSALYLCASSPLAGATGELFFGEGSRLTVL.

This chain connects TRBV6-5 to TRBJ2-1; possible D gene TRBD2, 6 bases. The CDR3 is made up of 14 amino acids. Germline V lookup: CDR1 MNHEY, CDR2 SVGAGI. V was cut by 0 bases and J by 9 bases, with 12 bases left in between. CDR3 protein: CASSYSTGRGEQFF. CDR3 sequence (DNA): TGTGCCAGCAGTTACTCGACCGGGAGAGGTGAGCAGTTCTTC.

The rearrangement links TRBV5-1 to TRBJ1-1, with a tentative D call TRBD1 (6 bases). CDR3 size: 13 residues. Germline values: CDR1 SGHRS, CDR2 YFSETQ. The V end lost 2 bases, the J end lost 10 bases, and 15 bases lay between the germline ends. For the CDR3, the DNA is TGCGCCAGCAGCTTTCAGGGACAACCGATAGCTTTCTTT. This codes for CASSFQGQPIAFF.